These T cell receptor beta chains were read from a single sample in a study of blood T cells in healthy people across ages. MiXCR, applied by TCRdb to the 5' RACE reads, yields one record per CDR3 protein. The repertoire holds about 1.8 million distinct CDR3 sequences, around half seen once, with 2% to 2.5% in the top ten. Sequencing input: blood. The receptors come from a middle-aged woman in good health. Both conserved end residues are part of each CDR3. A D gene is named only where the DNA matches it firmly. Not every row has a clone size; where given, it reads once, few, many or a size class.

size: few; J: TRBJ2-2; D: .; V: TRBV20-1; CDR3: CSARDARLNTGELFF; DNA: TGCAGTGCTAGAGATGCAAGACTAAACACCGGGGAGCTGTTTTTT
size: .; J: TRBJ1-6; D: .; V: TRBV7-2; CDR3: CASSLGEYNSPLHF; DNA: TGTGCCAGCAGCTTAGGGGAGTATAATTCACCCCTCCACTTT
size: .; J: TRBJ2-7; D: .; V: TRBV5-5; CDR3: CASSLADPYEQYF; DNA: TGTGCCAGCAGCTTGGCAGATCCCTACGAGCAGTACTTC
size: .; J: TRBJ2-5; D: .; V: TRBV20-1; CDR3: CSASNRGAGETQYF; DNA: TGCAGTGCTAGTAACCGGGGGGCGGGGGAGACCCAGTACTTC
size: .; J: TRBJ2-7; D: TRBD1; V: TRBV28; CDR3: CASSSRAGQDQYEQYF; DNA: TGTGCCAGCAGCTCCCGCGCTGGACAGGATCAATACGAGCAGTACTTC
size: .; J: TRBJ2-4; D: .; V: TRBV11-2; CDR3: CASSLDRRVGIQYF; DNA: TGTGCCAGCAGCTTAGATCGGAGGGTTGGCATTCAGTACTTC
size: .; J: TRBJ2-7; D: TRBD1; V: TRBV18; CDR3: CASSLRTGWTYEQYF; DNA: TGTGCCAGCTCACTTAGGACAGGTTGGACCTACGAGCAGTACTTC
size: .; J: TRBJ2-3; D: .; V: TRBV15; CDR3: CATSRVETDTQYF; DNA: TGTGCCACCAGCAGAGTAGAGACAGATACGCAGTATTTT
size: many; J: TRBJ2-3; D: .; V: TRBV9; CDR3: CASSVGVGTDTQYF; DNA: TGTGCCAGCAGCGTAGGTGTTGGCACAGATACGCAGTATTTT
size: .; J: TRBJ2-5; D: TRBD2; V: TRBV5-6; CDR3: CASSLASGRAGQETQYF; DNA: TGTGCCAGCAGCTTGGCATCGGGACGAGCGGGGCAAGAGACCCAGTACTTC
size: few; J: TRBJ2-1; D: .; V: TRBV20-1; CDR3: CSAAQINFSGNEQFF; DNA: TGCAGTGCAGCCCAGATCAACTTCTCGGGGAATGAGCAGTTCTTC
size: once; J: TRBJ1-2; D: .; V: TRBV11-2; CDR3: CASSNTRDYGYTF; DNA: TGTGCCAGCAGCAACACCAGAGACTATGGCTACACCTTC
size: few; J: TRBJ1-4; D: .; V: TRBV28; CDR3: CAGRTEGNEKLFF; DNA: TGTGCCGGACGGACAGAGGGTAATGAAAAACTGTTTTTT
size: .; J: TRBJ2-1; D: TRBD2; V: TRBV20-1; CDR3: CSARDPSGGGGNEQFF; DNA: TGCAGTGCTAGAGATCCGAGCGGGGGGGGAGGCAATGAGCAGTTCTTC
size: .; J: TRBJ2-5; D: TRBD2; V: TRBV14; CDR3: CASSQDWLAGQETQYF; DNA: TGTGCCAGCAGCCAAGATTGGCTAGCGGGACAAGAGACCCAGTACTTC
size: .; J: TRBJ2-3; D: .; V: TRBV28; CDR3: CASSFVGGPNTQYF; DNA: TGTGCCAGCAGTTTTGTGGGGGGGCCTAATACGCAGTATTTT
size: .; J: TRBJ2-7; D: TRBD1; V: TRBV6-6; CDR3: CASSFFVGQSYEQYF; DNA: TGTGCCAGCAGCTTCTTTGTGGGACAGAGCTACGAGCAGTACTTC
size: .; J: TRBJ2-1; D: TRBD1; V: TRBV24-1; CDR3: CATSDPTGGGGNEQFF; DNA: TGTGCCACCAGTGATCCGACAGGGGGGGGAGGCAATGAGCAGTTCTTC
size: .; J: TRBJ1-1; D: .; V: TRBV24-1; CDR3: CATSDYQGREAFF; DNA: TGTGCCACCAGTGATTATCAGGGACGCGAAGCTTTCTTT
size: .; J: TRBJ2-7; D: .; V: TRBV27; CDR3: CASSRLGQIYEQYF; DNA: TGTGCCAGCAGTAGACTGGGACAAATCTACGAGCAGTACTTC
size: .; J: TRBJ2-7; D: .; V: TRBV28; CDR3: CASIPRDLFYEQYF; DNA: TGTGCCAGCATCCCCCGGGACCTATTCTACGAGCAGTACTTC
size: few; J: TRBJ1-6; D: .; V: TRBV27; CDR3: CASSALGPLHF; DNA: TGTGCCAGCAGTGCCCTGGGACCCCTCCACTTT
size: .; J: TRBJ1-3; D: TRBD1; V: TRBV4-1; CDR3: CASSLTDRREGNTIYF; DNA: TGCGCCAGCAGCCTAACGGACAGGCGAGAGGGAAACACCATATATTTT
size: few; J: TRBJ2-5; D: .; V: TRBV5-1; CDR3: CASSLELPTTKTQYF; DNA: TGCGCCAGCAGCTTGGAACTCCCTACGACAAAGACCCAGTACTTC
size: few; J: TRBJ2-7; D: .; V: TRBV6-5; CDR3: CASSSTGTYYEQYF; DNA: TGTGCCAGCAGTAGCACCGGGACATATTACGAGCAGTACTTC
size: few; J: TRBJ1-5; D: .; V: TRBV12-3/TRBV12-4; CDR3: CASSFQGHNQPQHF; DNA: TGTGCCAGCAGTTTCCAGGGGCACAATCAGCCCCAGCATTTT
size: few; J: TRBJ2-7; D: TRBD2; V: TRBV12-3/TRBV12-4; CDR3: CASSPTSGARAQYEQYF; DNA: TGTGCCAGCAGCCCCACTAGCGGGGCTCGCGCGCAATACGAGCAGTACTTC
size: .; J: TRBJ2-3; D: .; V: TRBV20-1; CDR3: CSAARGSSTDTQYF; DNA: TGCAGTGCTGCAAGGGGTTCTAGCACAGATACGCAGTATTTT
size: .; J: TRBJ1-5; D: TRBD1; V: TRBV20-1; CDR3: CSANDRGRGTISNQPQHF; DNA: TGCAGTGCCAACGACAGGGGTAGGGGAACGATAAGCAATCAGCCCCAGCATTTT
size: .; J: TRBJ1-2; D: TRBD1; V: TRBV20-1; CDR3: CSASYKTGPYGYTF; DNA: TGCAGTGCTTCCTATAAGACAGGGCCCTATGGCTACACCTTC
size: .; J: TRBJ1-2; D: TRBD1; V: TRBV4-1; CDR3: CASSQVVTGEGYGYTF; DNA: TGCGCCAGCAGCCAAGTCGTGACAGGGGAGGGCTATGGCTACACCTTC
size: few; J: TRBJ2-3; D: .; V: TRBV5-1; CDR3: CASSLGNPRTDTQYF; DNA: TGCGCCAGCAGCTTGGGAAACCCAAGGACAGATACGCAGTATTTT
size: few; J: TRBJ2-7; D: TRBD2; V: TRBV25-1; CDR3: CASSDLPGLAGGYSYEQYF; DNA: TGTGCCAGCAGTGATTTACCGGGACTAGCGGGGGGGTACTCCTACGAGCAGTACTTC
size: few; J: TRBJ2-1; D: TRBD2; V: TRBV7-3; CDR3: CASSPDGTRGLDEQFF; DNA: TGTGCCAGCAGCCCCGACGGGACTAGAGGGTTAGATGAGCAGTTCTTC
size: few; J: TRBJ2-7; D: .; V: TRBV5-5; CDR3: CASSPAGGGIGYEQYF; DNA: TGTGCCAGCAGCCCGGCGGGTGGTGGGATTGGATACGAGCAGTACTTC
size: .; J: TRBJ2-5; D: .; V: TRBV7-9; CDR3: CASSLAPGTTQETQYF; DNA: TGTGCCAGCAGCTTAGCCCCCGGGACAACACAAGAGACCCAGTACTTC
size: .; J: TRBJ1-2; D: TRBD1; V: TRBV2; CDR3: CASSIRTGSGYTF; DNA: TGTGCCAGCAGTATTCGGACAGGCAGCGGCTACACCTTC
size: .; J: TRBJ1-4; D: TRBD1; V: TRBV5-1; CDR3: CASSWGDRRNEKLFF; DNA: TGCGCCAGCAGCTGGGGGGACAGACGGAATGAAAAACTGTTTTTT
size: .; J: TRBJ2-3; D: TRBD2; V: TRBV27; CDR3: CASAIWAGGLSDTQYF; DNA: TGTGCCAGCGCGATCTGGGCGGGGGGGCTGTCAGATACGCAGTATTTT
size: .; J: TRBJ2-1; D: .; V: TRBV24-1; CDR3: CATSGDSSYNEQFF; DNA: TGTGCCACCAGTGGCGACAGCTCCTACAATGAGCAGTTCTTC
size: .; J: TRBJ2-1; D: .; V: TRBV24-1; CDR3: CATSDNRAYEQFF; DNA: TGTGCCACCAGTGATAACAGAGCCTACGAGCAGTTCTTC
size: .; J: TRBJ2-4; D: TRBD2; V: TRBV2; CDR3: CASRLGGVKNIQYF; DNA: TGTGCCAGCAGACTGGGAGGGGTAAAAAACATTCAGTACTTC
size: .; J: TRBJ1-2; D: .; V: TRBV29-1; CDR3: CSVWIRSARNYTF; DNA: TGCAGCGTATGGATAAGGTCGGCCCGGAACTACACCTTC
size: .; J: TRBJ2-7; D: TRBD1; V: TRBV4-3; CDR3: CASSQEETGAEQYF; DNA: TGCGCCAGCAGCCAAGAGGAGACAGGGGCCGAGCAGTACTTC
size: .; J: TRBJ2-5; D: TRBD2; V: TRBV7-9; CDR3: CASSHRTSERGETQYF; DNA: TGTGCCAGCAGCCATCGGACTAGCGAGAGGGGGGAGACCCAGTACTTC
size: .; J: TRBJ2-5; D: .; V: TRBV7-3; CDR3: CASSQQGRRETQYF; DNA: TGTGCCAGCAGCCAACAAGGGAGGCGAGAGACCCAGTACTTC
size: few; J: TRBJ2-7; D: .; V: TRBV6-5; CDR3: CASSYTSGSSYEQYF; DNA: TGTGCCAGCAGTTACACAAGCGGTTCCTCCTACGAGCAGTACTTC
size: .; J: TRBJ2-4; D: TRBD1; V: TRBV3-1; CDR3: CASNRQGLGIQYF; DNA: TGTGCCAGCAACCGACAGGGGTTGGGCATTCAGTACTTC
size: .; J: TRBJ1-5; D: .; V: TRBV7-2; CDR3: CASSLGQASNQPQHF; DNA: TGTGCCAGCAGCTTAGGGCAAGCTAGCAATCAGCCCCAGCATTTT
size: few; J: TRBJ2-3; D: .; V: TRBV5-1; CDR3: CASSAWGPDTQYF; DNA: TGCGCCAGCAGCGCCTGGGGACCAGATACGCAGTATTTT
size: .; J: TRBJ2-7; D: .; V: TRBV19; CDR3: CASSPRGGVDPAYEQYF; DNA: TGTGCCAGTAGTCCCCGTGGCGGTGTCGACCCGGCTTACGAGCAGTACTTC
size: few; J: TRBJ2-7; D: .; V: TRBV20-1; CDR3: CSARDGASGTYEQYF; DNA: TGCAGTGCTCGAGACGGGGCTAGTGGAACCTACGAGCAGTACTTC
size: few; J: TRBJ2-5; D: TRBD1; V: TRBV5-1; CDR3: CASRPPGQDIQETQYF; DNA: TGCGCCAGCCGGCCTCCGGGACAGGACATCCAAGAGACCCAGTACTTC
size: .; J: TRBJ2-1; D: .; V: TRBV13; CDR3: CASSEGRKIAQQFF; DNA: TGTGCCAGCAGTGAGGGGAGGAAGATCGCGCAGCAGTTCTTC
size: .; J: TRBJ1-2; D: TRBD1; V: TRBV5-1; CDR3: CASSWPAGRGNYGYTF; DNA: TGCGCCAGCAGCTGGCCAGCCGGCAGGGGGAACTATGGCTACACCTTC
size: .; J: TRBJ1-2; D: TRBD1; V: TRBV7-2; CDR3: CASSLKGGFTDYDYTF; DNA: TGTGCCAGCAGCTTAAAAGGGGGCTTCACTGACTATGACTACACCTTC
size: few; J: TRBJ2-7; D: .; V: TRBV5-1; CDR3: CASSFGRTTYEQYF; DNA: TGCGCCAGCAGCTTCGGTAGGACCACCTACGAGCAGTACTTC
size: .; J: TRBJ2-7; D: TRBD2; V: TRBV7-2; CDR3: CASTLKTSTYNEQYF; DNA: TGTGCCAGCACCCTGAAGACTAGCACCTACAATGAGCAGTACTTC
size: .; J: TRBJ2-1; D: .; V: TRBV4-1; CDR3: CASKGVTDFYNEQFF; DNA: TGCGCCAGCAAAGGGGTCACTGATTTCTACAATGAGCAGTTCTTC
size: .; J: TRBJ1-2; D: .; V: TRBV28; CDR3: CASGPGGYGYTF; DNA: TGTGCCAGCGGGCCCGGGGGCTATGGCTACACCTTC